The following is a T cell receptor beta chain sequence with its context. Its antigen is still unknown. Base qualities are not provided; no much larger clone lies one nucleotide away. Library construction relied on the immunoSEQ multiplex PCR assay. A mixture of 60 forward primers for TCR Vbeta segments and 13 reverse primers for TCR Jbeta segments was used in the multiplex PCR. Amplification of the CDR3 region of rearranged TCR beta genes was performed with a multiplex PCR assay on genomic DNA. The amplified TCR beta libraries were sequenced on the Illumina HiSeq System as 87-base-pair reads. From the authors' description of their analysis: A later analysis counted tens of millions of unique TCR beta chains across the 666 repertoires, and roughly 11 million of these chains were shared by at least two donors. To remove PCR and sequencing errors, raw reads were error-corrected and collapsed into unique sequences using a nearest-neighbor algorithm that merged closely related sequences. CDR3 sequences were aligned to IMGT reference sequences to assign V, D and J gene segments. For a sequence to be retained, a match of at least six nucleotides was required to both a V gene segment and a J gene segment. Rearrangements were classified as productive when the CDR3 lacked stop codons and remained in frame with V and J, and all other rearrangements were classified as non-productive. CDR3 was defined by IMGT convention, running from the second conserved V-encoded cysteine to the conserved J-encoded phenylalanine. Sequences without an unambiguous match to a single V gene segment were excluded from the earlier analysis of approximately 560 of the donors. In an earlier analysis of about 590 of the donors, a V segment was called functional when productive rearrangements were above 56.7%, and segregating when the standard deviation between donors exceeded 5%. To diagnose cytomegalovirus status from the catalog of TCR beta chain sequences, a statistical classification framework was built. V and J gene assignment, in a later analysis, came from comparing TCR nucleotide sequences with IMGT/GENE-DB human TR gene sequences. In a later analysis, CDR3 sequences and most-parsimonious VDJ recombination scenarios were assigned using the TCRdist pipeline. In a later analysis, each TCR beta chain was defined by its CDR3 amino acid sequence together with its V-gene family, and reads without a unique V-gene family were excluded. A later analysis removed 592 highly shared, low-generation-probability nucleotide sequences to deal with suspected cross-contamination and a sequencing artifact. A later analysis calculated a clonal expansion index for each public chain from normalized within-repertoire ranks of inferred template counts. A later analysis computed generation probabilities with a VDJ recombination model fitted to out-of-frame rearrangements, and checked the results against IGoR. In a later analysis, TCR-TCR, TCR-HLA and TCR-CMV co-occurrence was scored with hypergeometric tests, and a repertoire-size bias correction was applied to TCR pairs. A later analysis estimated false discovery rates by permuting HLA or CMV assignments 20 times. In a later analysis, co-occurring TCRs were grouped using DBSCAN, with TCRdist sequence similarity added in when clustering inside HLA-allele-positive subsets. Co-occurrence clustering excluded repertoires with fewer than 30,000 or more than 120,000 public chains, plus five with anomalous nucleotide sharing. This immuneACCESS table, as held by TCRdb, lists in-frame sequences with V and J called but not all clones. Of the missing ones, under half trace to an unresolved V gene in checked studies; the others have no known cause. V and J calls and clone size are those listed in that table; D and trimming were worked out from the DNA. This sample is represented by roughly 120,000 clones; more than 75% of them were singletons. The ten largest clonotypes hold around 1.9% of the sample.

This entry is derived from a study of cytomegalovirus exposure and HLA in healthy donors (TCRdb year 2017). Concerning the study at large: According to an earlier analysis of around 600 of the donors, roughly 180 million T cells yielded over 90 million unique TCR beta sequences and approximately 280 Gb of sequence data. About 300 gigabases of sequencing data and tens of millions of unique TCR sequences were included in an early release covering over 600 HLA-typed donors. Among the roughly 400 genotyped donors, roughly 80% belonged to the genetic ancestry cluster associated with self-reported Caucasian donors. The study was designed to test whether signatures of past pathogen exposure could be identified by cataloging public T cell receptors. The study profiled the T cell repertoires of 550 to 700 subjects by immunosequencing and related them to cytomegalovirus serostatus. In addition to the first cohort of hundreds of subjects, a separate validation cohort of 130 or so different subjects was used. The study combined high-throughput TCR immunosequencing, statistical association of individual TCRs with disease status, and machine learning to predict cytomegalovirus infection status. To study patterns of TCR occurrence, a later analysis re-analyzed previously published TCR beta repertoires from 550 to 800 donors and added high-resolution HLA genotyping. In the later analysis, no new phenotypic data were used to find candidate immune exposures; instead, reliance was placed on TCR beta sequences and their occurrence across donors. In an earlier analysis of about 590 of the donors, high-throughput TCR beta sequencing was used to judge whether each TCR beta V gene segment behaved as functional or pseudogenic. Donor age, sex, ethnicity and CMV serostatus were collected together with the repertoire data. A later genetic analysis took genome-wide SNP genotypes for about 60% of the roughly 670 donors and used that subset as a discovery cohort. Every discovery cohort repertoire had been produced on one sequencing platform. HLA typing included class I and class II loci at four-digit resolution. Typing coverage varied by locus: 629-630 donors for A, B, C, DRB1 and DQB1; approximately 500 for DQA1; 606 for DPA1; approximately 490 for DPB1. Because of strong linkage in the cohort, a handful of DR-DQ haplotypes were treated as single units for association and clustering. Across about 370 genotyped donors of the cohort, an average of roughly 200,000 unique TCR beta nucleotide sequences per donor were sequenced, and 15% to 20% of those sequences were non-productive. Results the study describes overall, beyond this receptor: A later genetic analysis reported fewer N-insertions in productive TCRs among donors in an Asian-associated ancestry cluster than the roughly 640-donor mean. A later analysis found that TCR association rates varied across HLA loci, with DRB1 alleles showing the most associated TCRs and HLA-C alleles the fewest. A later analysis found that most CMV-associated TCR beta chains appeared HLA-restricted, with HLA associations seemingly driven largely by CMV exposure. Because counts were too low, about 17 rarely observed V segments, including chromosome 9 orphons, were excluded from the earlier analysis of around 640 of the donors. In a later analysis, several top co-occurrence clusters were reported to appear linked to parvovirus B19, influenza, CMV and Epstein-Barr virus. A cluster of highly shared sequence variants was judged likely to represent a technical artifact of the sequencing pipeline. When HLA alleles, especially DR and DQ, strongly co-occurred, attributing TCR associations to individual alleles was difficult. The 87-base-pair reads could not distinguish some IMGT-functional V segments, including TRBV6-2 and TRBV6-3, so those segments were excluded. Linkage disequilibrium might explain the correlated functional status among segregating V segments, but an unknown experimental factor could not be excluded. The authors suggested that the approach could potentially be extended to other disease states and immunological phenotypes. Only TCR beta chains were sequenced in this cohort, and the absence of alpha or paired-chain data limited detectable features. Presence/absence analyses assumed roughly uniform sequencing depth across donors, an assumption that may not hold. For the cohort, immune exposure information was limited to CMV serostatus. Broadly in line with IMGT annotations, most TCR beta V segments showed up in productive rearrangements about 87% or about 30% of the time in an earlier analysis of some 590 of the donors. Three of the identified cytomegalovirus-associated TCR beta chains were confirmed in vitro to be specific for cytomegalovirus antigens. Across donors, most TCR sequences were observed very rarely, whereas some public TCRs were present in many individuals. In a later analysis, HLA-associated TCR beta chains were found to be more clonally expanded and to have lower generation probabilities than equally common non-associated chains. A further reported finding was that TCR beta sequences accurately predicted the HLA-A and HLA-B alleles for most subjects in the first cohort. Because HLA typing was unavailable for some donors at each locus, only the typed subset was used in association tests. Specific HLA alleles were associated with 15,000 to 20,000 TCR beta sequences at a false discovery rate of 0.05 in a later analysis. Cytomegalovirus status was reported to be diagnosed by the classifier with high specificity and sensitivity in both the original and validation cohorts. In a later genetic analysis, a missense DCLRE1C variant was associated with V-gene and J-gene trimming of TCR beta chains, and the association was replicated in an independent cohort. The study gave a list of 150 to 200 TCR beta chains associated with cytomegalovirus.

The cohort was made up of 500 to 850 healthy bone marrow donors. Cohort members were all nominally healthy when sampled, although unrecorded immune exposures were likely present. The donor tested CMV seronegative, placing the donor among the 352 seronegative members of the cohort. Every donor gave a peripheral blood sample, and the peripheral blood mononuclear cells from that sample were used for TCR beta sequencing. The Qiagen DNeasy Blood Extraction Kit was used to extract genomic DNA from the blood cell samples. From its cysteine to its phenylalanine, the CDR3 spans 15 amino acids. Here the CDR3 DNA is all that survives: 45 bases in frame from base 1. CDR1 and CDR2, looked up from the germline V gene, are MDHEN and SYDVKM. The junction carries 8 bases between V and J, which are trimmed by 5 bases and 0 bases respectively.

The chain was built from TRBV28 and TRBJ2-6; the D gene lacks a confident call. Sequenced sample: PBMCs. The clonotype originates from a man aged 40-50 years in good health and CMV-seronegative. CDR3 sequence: CASSIPSSGANVLTF. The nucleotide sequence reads TGTGCCAGCAGTATTCCATCCTCTGGGGCCAACGTCCTGACTTTC.